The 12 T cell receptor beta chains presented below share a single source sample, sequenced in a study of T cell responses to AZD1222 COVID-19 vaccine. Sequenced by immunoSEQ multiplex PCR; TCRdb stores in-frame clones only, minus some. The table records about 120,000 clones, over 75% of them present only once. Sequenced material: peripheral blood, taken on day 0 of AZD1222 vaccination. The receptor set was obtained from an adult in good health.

The CDR3 protein is CASSSAGALGYEQYF. The DNA for the CDR3 is TGTGCCAGCAGTTCCGCGGGGGCTTTAGGGTACGAGCAGTACTTC. The chain carries TRBV6-5 and TRBJ2-7; perhaps TRBD2 as D (7 bases). Germline-derived CDR1 and CDR2 are MNHEY and SVGAGI. This CDR3 has 15 residues. V was shortened by 4 bases and J by 4 bases, with 17 bases between the two germline ends.

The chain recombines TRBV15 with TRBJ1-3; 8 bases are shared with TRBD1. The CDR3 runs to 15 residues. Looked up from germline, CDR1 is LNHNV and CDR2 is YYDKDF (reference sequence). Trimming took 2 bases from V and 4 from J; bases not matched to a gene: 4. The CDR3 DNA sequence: TGTGCCACCAGCAGACGGACAGGGTCAGGAAACACCATATATTTT. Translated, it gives CATSRRTGSGNTIYF.

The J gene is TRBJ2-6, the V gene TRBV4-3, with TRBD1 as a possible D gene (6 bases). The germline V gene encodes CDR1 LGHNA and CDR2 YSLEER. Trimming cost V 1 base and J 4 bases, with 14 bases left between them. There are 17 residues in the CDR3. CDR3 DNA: TGCGCCAGCAGCCAAGGACACAGGGTAGGGGGGGCCAACGTCCTGACTTTC. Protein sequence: CASSQGHRVGGANVLTF.

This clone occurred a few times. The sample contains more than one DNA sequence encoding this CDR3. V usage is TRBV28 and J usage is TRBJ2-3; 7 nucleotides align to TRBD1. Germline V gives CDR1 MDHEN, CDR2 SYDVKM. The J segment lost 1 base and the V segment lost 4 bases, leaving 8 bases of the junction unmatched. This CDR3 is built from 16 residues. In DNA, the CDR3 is TGTGCCAGCAGTTCACGAGGCGGACAGGGCACAGATACGCAGTATTTT. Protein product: CASSSRGGQGTDTQYF.

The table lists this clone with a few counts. Written as DNA, the CDR3 is TGTGCCAGCAGCCCTAACACAGGGGGATCCTATGGCTACACCTTC. It yields the protein CASSPNTGGSYGYTF. The chain employs TRBV7-2 and TRBJ1-2, with 8 bases aligning to TRBD1. Germline CDR1 and CDR2: SGHTA and FQGNSA. Trimming removed 5 bases from V and 4 bases from J; junction bases left unmatched: 9. This CDR3 has 15 amino acids. The entire variable domain, with the rest obtained from reference TRBV7-2 and TRBJ1-2, is as follows: GAGVSQSPSNKVTEKGKDVELRCDPISGHTALYWYRQSLGQGLEFLIYFQGNSAPDKSGLPSDRFSAERTGGSVSTLTIQRTQQEDSAVYLCASSPNTGGSYGYTFGSGTRLTVV.

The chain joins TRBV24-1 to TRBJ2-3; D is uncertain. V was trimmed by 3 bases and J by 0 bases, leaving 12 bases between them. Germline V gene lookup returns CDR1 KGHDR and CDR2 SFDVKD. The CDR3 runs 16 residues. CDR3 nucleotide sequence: TGTGCCACCAGTGATAGGCGATACCAGAGCACAGATACGCAGTATTTT. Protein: CATSDRRYQSTDTQYF.

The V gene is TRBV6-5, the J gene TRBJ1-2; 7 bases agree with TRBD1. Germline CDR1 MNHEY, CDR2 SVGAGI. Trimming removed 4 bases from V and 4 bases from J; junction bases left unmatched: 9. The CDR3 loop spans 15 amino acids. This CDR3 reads CASSSQSTGTYGYTF. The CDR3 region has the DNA TGTGCCAGCAGTTCCCAATCGACAGGGACCTATGGCTACACCTTC.

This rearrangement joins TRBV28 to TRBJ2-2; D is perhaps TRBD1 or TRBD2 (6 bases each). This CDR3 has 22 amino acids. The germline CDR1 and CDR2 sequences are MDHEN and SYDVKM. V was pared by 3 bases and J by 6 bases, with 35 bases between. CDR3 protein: CASSFGFRQGRGRSVGAGELFF. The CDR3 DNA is TGTGCCAGCAGTTTCGGGTTCCGGCAGGGGCGAGGGAGGTCGGTTGGCGCCGGGGAGCTGTTTTTT.

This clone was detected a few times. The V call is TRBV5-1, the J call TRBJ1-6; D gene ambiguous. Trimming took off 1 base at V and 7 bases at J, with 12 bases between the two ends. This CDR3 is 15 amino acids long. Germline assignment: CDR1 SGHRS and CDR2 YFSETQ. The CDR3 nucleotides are TGCGCCAGCAGCTTGACCCAAGGAGGCAATTCACCCCTCCACTTT. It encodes CASSLTQGGNSPLHF.

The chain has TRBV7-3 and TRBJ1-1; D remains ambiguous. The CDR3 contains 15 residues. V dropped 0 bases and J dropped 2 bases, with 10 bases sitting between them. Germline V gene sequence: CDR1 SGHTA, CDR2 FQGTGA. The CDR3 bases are TGTGCCAGCAGCTTAACGGCAGTGTCTAACACTGAAGCTTTCTTT. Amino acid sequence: CASSLTAVSNTEAFF. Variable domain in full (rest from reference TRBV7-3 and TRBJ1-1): GAGVSQTPSNKVTEKGKYVELRCDPISGHTALYWYRQSLGQGPEFLIYFQGTGAADDSGLPNDRFFAVRPEGSVSTLKIQRTERGDSAVYLCASSLTAVSNTEAFFGQGTRLTVV.

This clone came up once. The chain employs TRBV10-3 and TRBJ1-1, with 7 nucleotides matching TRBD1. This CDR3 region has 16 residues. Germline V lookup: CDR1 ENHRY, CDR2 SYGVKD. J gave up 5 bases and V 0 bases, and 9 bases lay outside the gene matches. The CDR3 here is CAISESDTGRGTEAFF. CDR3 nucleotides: TGTGCCATCAGTGAGTCCGATACAGGCAGGGGGACTGAAGCTTTCTTT.

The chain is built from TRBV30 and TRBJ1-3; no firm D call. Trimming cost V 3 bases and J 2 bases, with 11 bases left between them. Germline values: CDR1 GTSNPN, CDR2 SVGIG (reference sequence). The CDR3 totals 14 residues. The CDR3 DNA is TGTGCCTGGAGCCTTACCCGGGCTGGAAACACCATATATTTT. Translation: CAWSLTRAGNTIYF. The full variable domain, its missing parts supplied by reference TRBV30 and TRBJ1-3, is SQTIHQWPATLVQPVGSPLSLECTVEGTSNPNLYWYRQAAGRGLQLLFYSVGIGQISSEVPQNLSASRPQDRQFILSSKKLLLSDSGFYLCAWSLTRAGNTIYFGEGSWLTVV.